Sequencing of this T cell receptor (beta chain) was carried out in a study of blood T cell repertoires in COVID-19. On the study more broadly: Collection of acute and convalescent COVID-19 samples took place in the United States, Italy and Spain.

J gave up 1 base and V 2 bases, and 8 bases lay outside the gene matches. Germline CDR1 and CDR2: WSHSY and SAAADI. This CDR3 spans 17 amino acids. As handled by the study authors: Cell counts per sample came from amplifying reference gene primers. Profiled with immunoSEQ multiplex PCR; TCRdb holds only in-frame clones, not every one. D and trimming were read from the DNA, whereas the V and J calls and clone size are those reported in that table. The sample has around 120,000 clones; over 65% are singletons. This clonotype originated in a man aged 25-45 years with acute or convalescent COVID-19. The rearrangement uses TRBV10-2 and TRBJ2-3, with 8 bases aligning to TRBD2. The sequencing sample was made of peripheral blood. CDR3 residues: CASSETTLSGGTDTQYF. CDR3 coding DNA: TGCGCCAGCAGTGAGACCACACTTAGCGGGGGCACAGATACGCAGTATTTT.